Shown below are 13 T cell receptor beta chains from a single sample sequenced in a study of blood T cell repertoires in COVID-19. Measured with immunoSEQ multiplex PCR; TCRdb has only the in-frame clones, and not every one. This sample has roughly 200,000 clones; around four fifths occur once, and the top ten carry 15% to 20%. The sample taken for sequencing was peripheral blood. These receptor sequences come from a woman of 80 years or more with active or convalescent COVID-19.

The V gene is TRBV9, the J gene TRBJ2-2, with TRBD2 matching 8 bases. Germline loops: CDR1 SGDLS, CDR2 YYNGEE. The CDR3 is 16 amino acids. V was clipped by 2 bases and J by 2 bases; unmatched bases: 5. CDR3 DNA: TGTGCCAGCAGCGTCGGTGGACTAGCTAACACCGGGGAGCTGTTTTTT. Translated, it gives CASSVGGLANTGELFF.

V usage is TRBV7-2 and J usage is TRBJ2-2, with 16 bases fitting TRBD2. CDR1 is SGHTA, CDR2 FQGNSA, per germline. J lost 6 bases, V lost 5 bases, and 9 bases had no gene match. CDR3 size: 18 residues. The CDR3 spells CASSRGTSGGAYAGELFF. CDR3 nucleotide sequence: TGTGCCAGCAGCCGCGGGACTAGCGGGGGGGCCTACGCCGGGGAGCTGTTTTTT.

This clone was counted a few times. The junction differs from germline at one of its ends, possibly a read error. The gene calls are TRBV5-1 and TRBJ1-5; unclear D gene. CDR1 is SGHRS, CDR2 YFSETQ, per germline. This CDR3 comprises 14 residues. CDR3 in DNA: TGCGCCAGCAGCCATACGGCGGAGAGTAGCTTAAAAGAATTT. Residues: CASSHTAESSLKEF. Filled out from reference TRBV5-1 and TRBJ1-5, the complete variable domain reads KAGVTQTPRYLIKTRGQQVTLSCSPISGHRSVSWYQQTPGQGLQFLFEYFSETQRNKGNFPGRFSGRQFSNSRSEMNVSTLELGDSALYLCASSHTAESSLKEFGDGTRLSIL.

This chain joins TRBV6-6 and TRBJ2-7; no firm D call. This CDR3 is built from 13 residues. The V end lost 2 bases, the J end lost 4 bases, and 9 bases lay between the germline ends. Germline assignment: CDR1 MNHNY and CDR2 SVGAGI (reference sequence). CDR3 in DNA: TGTGCCAGCAGTTACACTACGCAATACGAGCAGTACTTC. Protein product: CASSYTTQYEQYF.

The chain links TRBV27 to TRBJ1-4; a weak D match, TRBD1 (6 bases). From germline, CDR1 is MNHEY and CDR2 SMNVEV (reference sequence). There are 16 residues in the CDR3. V was cut by 5 bases and J by 4 bases, with 17 bases left in between. CDR3 region: CASSNGQTLLNEKLFF. In DNA form, the CDR3 reads TGTGCCAGCAGTAACGGACAGACTTTACTTAATGAAAAACTGTTTTTT. The full variable domain, completed using reference TRBV27 and TRBJ1-4, is EAQVTQNPRYLITVTGKKLTVTCSQNMNHEYMSWYRQDPGLGLRQIYYSMNVEVTDKGDVPEGYKVSRKEKRNFPLILESPSPNQTSLYFCASSNGQTLLNEKLFFGSGTQLSVL.

In its sample, this clone was seen once. The chain is built from TRBV4-3 and TRBJ2-1, with D possibly TRBD1 on 5 matching bases. The CDR3 is made up of 14 amino acids. Germline values: CDR1 LGHNA, CDR2 YSLEER. V lost 0 bases, J lost 4 bases, and 7 bases lay in between. This chain's CDR3 is CASSQDQGYNEQFF. CDR3 bases: TGCGCCAGCAGCCAAGATCAGGGATACAATGAGCAGTTCTTC.

This rearrangement joins TRBV25-1 to TRBJ1-1; 7 nucleotides align to TRBD1. The CDR3 covers 13 residues. V was clipped by 8 bases and J by 1 base; unmatched bases: 4. Germline CDR1 reads MGHDK; CDR2 reads SYGVNS. CDR3 sequence (DNA): TGTGCCAGCTCTGGACAGGCGAACACTGAAGCTTTCTTT. This encodes CASSGQANTEAFF.

This sequence joins TRBV9 and TRBJ2-3; 11 bases are shared with TRBD2. The CDR3 has 16 residues. V gave up 3 bases and J gave up 4 bases; unmatched junction bases: 7. Germline CDR1 SGDLS, CDR2 YYNGEE. CDR3 DNA: TGTGCCAGCAGCGGTATGGGACTAGCGGCGGCAGATACGCAGTATTTT. Amino acids: CASSGMGLAAADTQYF.

The J gene is TRBJ1-3, the V gene TRBV19, with TRBD1 matching 7 bases. CDR1 is LNHDA, CDR2 SQIVND, per germline (reference sequence). With V trimmed by 3 bases and J by 3 bases, 11 bases remained unmatched. The CDR3 runs 17 residues. DNA for the CDR3: TGTGCCAGTAGTATCTTCGGGACAGAATATGTTGGAAACACCATATATTTT. Translating it yields CASSIFGTEYVGNTIYF.

The chain carries TRBV5-1 and TRBJ2-2; 8 bases are a match to TRBD1. V was clipped by 2 bases and J by 1 base; unmatched bases: 10. The length of the CDR3 is 18 residues. Germline loops: CDR1 SGHRS, CDR2 YFSETQ. The DNA for the CDR3 is TGCGCCAGCAGCTTTTTCCCCTTAGGGACAGGGAACACCGGGGAGCTGTTTTTT. As protein: CASSFFPLGTGNTGELFF.

For this clone: Other DNA sequences from this sample encode an identical CDR3 as well. This sequence joins TRBV6-5 and TRBJ2-3; weak D call: TRBD2 (5 bases). The CDR3 length is 11 residues. Trimming left V 6 bases short and J 5 bases short, with 6 bases between. Germline-derived CDR1 and CDR2 are MNHEY and SVGAGI. DNA of the CDR3: TGTGCCAGCAGCCGGGGAGATACGCAGTATTTT. This encodes CASSRGDTQYF.

The table lists this clone with a few counts. The chain is built from TRBV15 and TRBJ1-5; D is perhaps TRBD1 (6 bases). The V gene lost 3 bases and the J gene lost 10 bases, with 19 bases spanning the gap. Looked up from germline, CDR1 is LNHNV and CDR2 is YYDKDF (reference sequence). CDR3 length equals 15 residues. This CDR3 is CATSSPDRRSQPQHF. CDR3 bases: TGTGCCACCAGCAGCCCCGACAGGCGGTCTCAACCCCAGCATTTT.

The V gene is TRBV14, the J gene TRBJ2-1; 11 bases align to TRBD2. Germline V gene sequence: CDR1 SGHDN, CDR2 FVKESK. V lost 5 bases and J lost 7; bases outside the gene matches: 10. The CDR3 extends over 16 amino acids. Here the CDR3 reads CASSVSGRARGNEQFF. Here the CDR3 DNA reads TGTGCCAGCAGCGTTAGCGGGAGGGCTCGTGGGAATGAGCAGTTCTTC.